The subject of this entry is one T cell receptor (beta chain). The antigen is unknown. Isolated RNA was reverse transcribed in full, so expressed TCRB transcripts were sequenced. An average of around 3.9 million reads was obtained for naive, central memory and regulatory T cell samples. Measured with immunoSEQ multiplex PCR; TCRdb has only the in-frame clones, and not every one. The sample has 150,000 to 190,000 clones, 10% to 13% seen once. This sample is part of a study of beta chain features in type 1 diabetes. General observations from the study: Significant though moderate, a shortening of TCRB CDR3s appeared in all four CD4+ subsets of Type 1 diabetes patients. The study found that naive, central memory and Treg TCRB repertoires appeared more similar in patients than in healthy donors.

Cells sorted by CD45RO/CCR7/CD25/CD127/CD95/CD27 comprised CD4+ naive, central memory, regulatory and stem cell-like memory cells. V was trimmed by 2 bases and J by 2 bases, leaving 7 bases between them. This CDR3 spans 14 amino acids. Germline lookup yields CDR1 MNHEY and CDR2 SMNVEV (reference sequence). The sequencing sample was made of central memory CD4+ T cells from blood. The TCR sequence derives from a man in his thirties or forties with type 1 diabetes. The chain employs TRBV27 and TRBJ1-5, with D unresolved. CDR3 amino acids: CASSLRLGNQPQHF. The CDR3 coding sequence is TGTGCCAGCAGTTTACGCTTAGGCAATCAGCCCCAGCATTTT.